These T cell receptor beta chains were read from a single sample in a study of response to subunit inactivated influenza vaccine. MiXCR, applied by TCRdb to the RT-PCR reads, yields one record per CDR3 protein. This table holds more than 700,000 distinct CDR3 sequences, 20% to 25% found once. The sample in question was PBMCs from blood, obtained approximately 5 days after vaccination. The source of these receptors is a man between 45 and 60 years old who received an inactivated influenza vaccine. Each CDR3 is given with its conserved first and last residue. A D gene is named only where the DNA matches it firmly. Expanded clones get a size class; other rows say once, few or many, or leave the size out.

- | - | TRBJ1-2 | TRBV5-1 | CASSSGDTNPNYGYTF | TGCGCCAGCAGCTCGGGAGACACGAACCCTAACTATGGCTACACCTTC
- | few | TRBJ2-5 | TRBV6-1 | CASKPAYTQETQYF | TGTGCCAGCAAGCCAGCATACACTCAAGAGACCCAGTACTTC
TRBD1 | few | TRBJ2-1 | TRBV10-3 | CAISESGTATTYNEQFF | TGTGCCATCAGTGAGTCGGGGACAGCTACAACCTACAATGAGCAGTTCTTC
TRBD2 | - | TRBJ2-5 | TRBV9 | CASSVEGTSAETQYF | TGTGCCAGCAGCGTAGAGGGGACTAGCGCCGAGACCCAGTACTTC
- | few | TRBJ2-1 | TRBV3-1 | CASSQAGLYNEQFF | TGTGCCAGCAGCCAAGCCGGTCTATACAATGAGCAGTTCTTC
- | few | TRBJ2-1 | TRBV24-1 | CATSDEQVYNEQFF | TGTGCCACCAGTGACGAACAGGTTTACAATGAGCAGTTCTTC
TRBD1 | many | TRBJ1-1 | TRBV5-1 | CASSLGQGRAFF | TGCGCCAGCAGCCTAGGACAGGGTCGAGCTTTCTTT
TRBD1 | few | TRBJ2-5 | TRBV29-1 | CSGRQGAGQETQYF | TGCAGCGGGAGGCAGGGGGCTGGGCAAGAGACCCAGTACTTC
- | - | TRBJ2-3 | TRBV5-6 | CASSPRWGFDTDTQYF | TGTGCCAGCAGCCCTAGGTGGGGGTTCGACACAGATACGCAGTATTTT
- | - | TRBJ2-1 | TRBV2 | CASSASAERSYNEQFF | TGTGCCAGCAGTGCCTCGGCTGAGAGGTCCTACAATGAGCAGTTCTTC
- | few | TRBJ2-3 | TRBV4-3 | CASSQDTGMLTDTQYF | TGCGCCAGCAGCCAAGATACAGGGATGCTCACAGATACGCAGTATTTT
TRBD2 | - | TRBJ2-7 | TRBV10-3 | CATSGGAYEQYF | TGTGCCACCAGCGGGGGGGCCTACGAGCAGTACTTC
- | - | TRBJ2-3 | TRBV10-3 | CAISSREVNTDTQYF | TGTGCCATCAGTTCCAGGGAAGTAAACACAGATACGCAGTATTTT
TRBD2 | - | TRBJ2-2 | TRBV20-1 | CRARTSTNTGELFF | TGCAGAGCTAGGACTAGCACGAACACCGGGGAGCTGTTTTTT
TRBD1 | - | TRBJ1-2 | TRBV20-1 | CSGGQGPSRYGYTF | TGCAGTGGTGGACAGGGGCCCAGTAGGTATGGCTACACCTTC
- | - | TRBJ1-2 | TRBV6-6 | CASFTGNYGYTF | TGTGCCAGCTTCACAGGCAACTATGGCTACACCTTC
TRBD1 | - | TRBJ1-5 | TRBV20-1 | CSARRDRDNQPQHF | TGCAGTGCGAGACGGGACAGGGACAATCAGCCCCAGCATTTT
- | - | TRBJ2-7 | TRBV29-1 | CSVEDQGPTYEQYF | TGCAGCGTTGAAGACCAGGGTCCTACCTACGAGCAGTACTTC
- | few | TRBJ2-6 | TRBV7-2 | CASSLAVRSSGANVLTF | TGTGCCAGCAGCTTAGCAGTCCGGAGCTCTGGGGCCAACGTCCTGACTTTC
- | few | TRBJ2-3 | TRBV7-2 | CASSLVGQRTDTQYF | TGTGCCAGCAGCTTAGTGGGACAACGCACAGATACGCAGTATTTT
- | - | TRBJ2-5 | TRBV7-2 | CASSLPASGPPQETQYF | TGTGCCAGCAGCTTACCCGCCAGCGGGCCCCCGCAAGAGACCCAGTACTTC
- | - | TRBJ2-1 | TRBV19 | CASSLVLQGSYNEQFF | TGTGCCAGTAGCCTGGTCCTCCAGGGCTCCTACAATGAGCAGTTCTTC
- | - | TRBJ2-1 | TRBV7-3 | CASSPQGMGNNEQFF | TGTGCCAGCAGCCCCCAGGGGATGGGGAACAATGAGCAGTTCTTC
- | - | TRBJ2-1 | TRBV3-1 | CASSQQILASRYNEQFF | TGTGCCTCCAGCCAACAGATCCTAGCTTCCCGCTACAATGAGCAGTTCTTC
- | few | TRBJ2-5 | TRBV7-2 | CASSFDGWTQYF | TGTGCCAGCAGCTTTGATGGGTGGACCCAGTACTTC
- | - | TRBJ2-3 | TRBV18 | CASSPLRRDTQYF | TGTGCCAGCTCACCACTAAGGCGGGATACGCAGTATTTT
- | - | TRBJ2-2 | TRBV10-1 | CASSEVVSGTGELFF | TGCGCCAGCAGTGAGGTAGTATCTGGCACCGGGGAGCTGTTTTTT
- | - | TRBJ1-2 | TRBV4-3 | CASSQDYEGVYGYTF | TGCGCCAGCAGCCAAGATTATGAGGGTGTCTATGGCTACACCTTC
TRBD2 | few | TRBJ2-3 | TRBV12-3/TRBV12-4 | CATASLRGDTDTQYF | TGTGCCACCGCCTCGCTGCGGGGGGACACAGATACGCAGTATTTT
TRBD1 | few | TRBJ1-5 | TRBV27 | CASSFSGQGGYQPQHF | TGTGCCAGCAGTTTTTCCGGACAGGGCGGGTATCAGCCCCAGCATTTT
- | few | TRBJ1-5 | TRBV24-1 | CATSAYRDEVGSNQPQHF | TGTGCCACCAGTGCCTACCGGGACGAGGTTGGGAGCAATCAGCCCCAGCATTTT
- | many | TRBJ2-3 | TRBV28 | CASSTTAYDTQYF | TGTGCCAGCAGCACGACCGCATATGATACGCAGTATTTT
- | few | TRBJ1-2 | TRBV30 | CAWNVNFYGYTF | TGTGCCTGGAATGTAAACTTCTATGGCTACACCTTC
TRBD2 | few | TRBJ2-7 | TRBV20-1 | CSAPILAGVYEQYF | TGCAGTGCCCCGATTCTAGCGGGTGTCTACGAGCAGTACTTC
- | - | TRBJ2-7 | TRBV2 | CASSENGNYEQYF | TGTGCCAGCAGTGAAAACGGAAACTACGAGCAGTACTTC
- | few | TRBJ2-1 | TRBV28 | CASSLSGRSYNEQFF | TGTGCCAGCAGTTTATCCGGGAGATCCTACAATGAGCAGTTCTTC
- | - | TRBJ2-1 | TRBV7-8 | CASSLRGASSYNEQFF | TGTGCCAGCAGCCTAAGGGGCGCGAGCTCCTACAATGAGCAGTTCTTC
- | - | TRBJ1-5 | TRBV20-1 | CSAKGGGNHPQHF | TGCAGTGCCAAGGGGGGGGGCAATCATCCCCAGCATTTT
- | - | TRBJ1-1 | TRBV10-3 | CAISEGRGTEAFF | TGTGCCATCAGTGAGGGTCGGGGCACTGAAGCTTTCTTT
- | - | TRBJ2-1 | TRBV21-1 | CASRGPSHEQFF | TGTGCCAGCAGGGGACCCAGCCATGAGCAGTTCTTC
- | - | TRBJ1-5 | TRBV2 | CASLPDWGGQPQHF | TGTGCCAGCCTCCCAGACTGGGGAGGTCAGCCCCAGCATTTT
TRBD2 | many | TRBJ2-5 | TRBV29-1 | CSVKPGLAVSGETQYF | TGCAGCGTAAAACCGGGACTAGCCGTGAGCGGGGAGACCCAGTACTTC
- | - | TRBJ2-7 | TRBV28 | CASRSSPYEQYF | TGTGCCAGCAGGTCCAGTCCCTACGAGCAGTACTTC
- | - | TRBJ1-5 | TRBV12-3/TRBV12-4 | CASSPRTAFQPQHF | TGTGCCAGCAGTCCCCGGACAGCTTTTCAGCCCCAGCATTTT
- | few | TRBJ2-7 | TRBV5-6 | CASSLGTFPYEQYF | TGTGCCAGCAGCTTGGGGACTTTTCCCTACGAGCAGTACTTC
- | many | TRBJ1-6 | TRBV4-3 | CASSQGAPGFFSPLHF | TGCGCCAGCAGCCAAGGCGCGCCAGGGTTCTTTTCACCCCTCCACTTT
TRBD2 | few | TRBJ2-3 | TRBV10-3 | CAISEVAGGPITDTQYF | TGTGCCATCAGTGAAGTAGCGGGAGGCCCTATCACAGATACGCAGTATTTT
- | many | TRBJ2-7 | TRBV28 | CASSRMVEVYEQYF | TGTGCCAGCAGTCGGATGGTAGAAGTCTACGAGCAGTACTTC
- | many | TRBJ1-3 | TRBV7-2 | CASNSGNTIYF | TGTGCCAGCAACTCTGGAAACACCATATATTTT
TRBD1 | few | TRBJ2-7 | TRBV9 | CASSVGGTGGYEQYF | TGTGCCAGCAGCGTAGGGGGGACAGGGGGCTACGAGCAGTACTTC
- | few | TRBJ2-5 | TRBV7-6 | CASSLRPAQETQYF | TGTGCCAGCAGCTTACGGCCAGCCCAAGAGACCCAGTACTTC
- | - | TRBJ1-5 | TRBV7-2 | CASSLGVGGPQHF | TGTGCCAGCAGCTTAGGGGTGGGGGGGCCCCAGCATTTT
TRBD2 | few | TRBJ2-7 | TRBV5-1 | CASSSTSGGAAQYF | TGCGCCAGCAGCTCCACTAGCGGGGGGGCCGCGCAGTACTTC
TRBD2 | - | TRBJ2-7 | TRBV20-1 | CSAMRGKGDEQYF | TGCAGTGCCATGCGGGGGAAGGGAGACGAGCAGTACTTC
- | few | TRBJ2-7 | TRBV4-1 | CASSQGRGLDGEQYF | TGCGCCAGCAGCCAAGGCCGTGGGCTCGACGGCGAGCAGTACTTC
TRBD1 | - | TRBJ2-7 | TRBV4-3 | CASSQGTGTGVEQYF | TGCGCCAGCAGCCAAGGAACCGGGACAGGGGTCGAGCAGTACTTC
- | - | TRBJ2-3 | TRBV7-9 | CASSLQDF | TGTGCCAGCAGCTTACAGGATTTT
TRBD1 | - | TRBJ2-1 | TRBV12-3/TRBV12-4 | CASSSQGANEQFF | TGTGCCAGCAGTTCACAGGGGGCGAATGAGCAGTTCTTC
TRBD2 | many | TRBJ2-3 | TRBV20-1 | CSAGISSGSTDTQYF | TGCAGTGCCGGCATTTCTAGCGGTAGCACAGATACGCAGTATTTT